The 17 T cell receptor beta chains below were found in one sample sequenced in a study of blood T cell repertoires in COVID-19. Repertoires were generated with immunoSEQ multiplex PCR, while TCRdb's copy carries only in-frame clones and drops some. The data contain about 76,000 clones, about 82% of them singletons. The material sequenced was peripheral blood. These receptors originate from a woman aged 55-70 years with acute or convalescent COVID-19.

CDR3: CASGRQVAGLNYGYTF. The CDR3 DNA is TGTGCCAGCGGACGACAGGTGGCTGGTTTGAACTATGGCTACACCTTC. This rearrangement joins TRBV5-4 to TRBJ1-2; the D gene is possibly TRBD1 (6 bases). V shed 7 bases and J shed 2 bases, with 21 bases lying between them. Looked up from germline, CDR1 is SGHNT and CDR2 is YYREEE (reference sequence). This CDR3 comprises 16 residues.

The V and J genes are TRBV19 and TRBJ2-2; 9 bases agree with TRBD1. The CDR3 sequence is 14 residues long. From germline, CDR1 is LNHDA and CDR2 SQIVND (reference sequence). J was trimmed by 1 base and V by 8 bases; bases with no gene match: 2. Here the CDR3 reads CASADRGNTGELFF. The CDR3 DNA reads TGTGCCAGTGCGGACAGGGGGAACACCGGGGAGCTGTTTTTT.

The chain is built from TRBV29-1 and TRBJ1-2; TRBD1 might be the D (6 bases). The germline CDR1 and CDR2 sequences are SQVTM and ANQGSEA. The CDR3 runs 13 residues. The ends were cut back, 6 bases at V and 7 bases at J, with 18 bases in the middle. This CDR3 is CSVADSVLGGYTF. The CDR3 nucleotides read TGCAGCGTGGCGGACAGCGTGCTTGGTGGCTACACCTTC.

This rearrangement joins TRBV20-1 to TRBJ2-1; TRBD2 agrees at 7 bases. With 3 bases clipped from V and 5 bases from J, the junction kept 10 bases outside the gene matches. The CDR3 is 15 amino acids. In germline, CDR1 is DFQATT, CDR2 SNEGSKA (reference sequence). CDR3 residues: CSASPGGDRDNEQFF. CDR3 sequence (DNA): TGCAGTGCTAGTCCGGGAGGAGACAGAGACAATGAGCAGTTCTTC.

The chain couples TRBV21-1 to TRBJ2-3; TRBD2 is the table's D call, not checked against the DNA. TRBV21-1 is described as a pseudogene. The CDR3 is 13 amino acids. The CDR3 sequence: CASTAPGGDTQYF. CDR3 nucleotides: TGTGCCAGCACCGCACCCGGAGGAGATACGCAGTATTTT.

The rearrangement joins TRBV12-3 or TRBV12-4 to TRBJ2-3, with D tentatively TRBD2 (6 bases). Trimming stripped 6 bases from V and 4 bases from J, with 8 bases between. The CDR3 extends over 12 amino acids. CDR3 sequence: CASRGTSDTQYF. In nucleotides, the CDR3 is TGTGCCAGCAGGGGGACTTCAGATACGCAGTATTTT.

V is TRBV5-1 and J is TRBJ2-6, with D maybe TRBD2 (5 bases). V dropped 4 bases and J dropped 0 bases, with 11 bases sitting between them. The CDR3 length is 16 residues. Germline CDR1 reads SGHRS; CDR2 reads YFSETQ. The CDR3 coding sequence is TGCGCCAGCAGCCTAGGTGGGAGCTCTGGGGCCAACGTCCTGACTTTC. This sequence encodes CASSLGGSSGANVLTF.

The chain couples TRBV3-1 (or the pseudogene TRBV3-2) to TRBJ1-2; a weak D match, TRBD1 (6 bases). The CDR3 has 16 amino acids. Trimming pared 6 bases from V and 4 bases from J, leaving 21 bases between. Germline CDR1 reads LGHDT; CDR2 reads YNNKEL (reference sequence). The CDR3 nucleotides are TGTGCCAGCAGTCCAACCCGGACAGCCTCATTCTATGGCTACACCTTC. Amino acid sequence: CASSPTRTASFYGYTF.

The chain employs TRBV15 and TRBJ1-2; 8 positions match TRBD1. V lost 2 bases, J lost 0 bases, and 2 bases stayed unmatched. The CDR3 covers 15 residues. Germline V gene data show CDR1 as LNHNV and CDR2 as YYDKDF (reference sequence). CDR3 residues: CATSRRQGPNYGYTF. The CDR3 nucleotides are TGTGCCACCAGCAGACGACAGGGGCCTAACTATGGCTACACCTTC. Filled out from reference TRBV15 and TRBJ1-2, the complete variable domain reads DAMVIQNPRYQVTQFGKPVTLSCSQTLNHNVMYWYQQKSSQAPKLLFHYYDKDFNNEADTPDNFQSRRPNTSFCFLDIRSPGLGDTAMYLCATSRRQGPNYGYTFGSGTRLTVV.

This chain links TRBV7-9 with TRBJ1-2; 7 positions agree with TRBD1. This CDR3 contains 13 residues. V was clipped by 7 bases and J by 13 bases; unmatched bases: 15. CDR1 SEHNR and CDR2 FQNEAQ come from the germline V gene (reference sequence). In DNA, the CDR3 is TGTGCCAGCACCAGGGGGGGCAGGGGCGACATCACCTTC. Translating it yields CASTRGGRGDITF. Variable domain in full (rest from reference TRBV7-9 and TRBJ1-2): DTGVSQNPRHKITKRGQNVTFRCDPISEHNRLYWYRQTLGQGPEFLTYFQNEAQLEKSRLLSDRFSAERPKGSFSTLEIQRTEQGDSAMYLCASTRGGRGDITFGSGTRLTVV.

This clone has only one observation. The chain recombines TRBV7-9 with TRBJ1-2; D is uncertain. Deletions cut 4 bases from V and 2 bases from J, with 8 bases between. The CDR3 runs 13 residues. Germline V gene data show CDR1 as SEHNR and CDR2 as FQNEAQ (reference sequence). The DNA of the CDR3 is TGTGCCAGCAGCTCTTTTTTGAACTATGGCTACACCTTC. It codes for CASSSFLNYGYTF. The full variable domain, in which reference TRBV7-9 and TRBJ1-2 provide the parts outside the CDR3, is DTGVSQNPRHKITKRGQNVTFRCDPISEHNRLYWYRQTLGQGPEFLTYFQNEAQLEKSRLLSDRFSAERPKGSFSTLEIQRTEQGDSAMYLCASSSFLNYGYTFGSGTRLTVV.

The chain employs TRBV2 and TRBJ1-2, with D unclear. The CDR3 is made up of 14 amino acids. Germline V gene lookup returns CDR1 SNHLY and CDR2 FYNNEI. Trimming shortened V by 1 base and J by 2 bases, and 8 bases separated the two germline ends. CDR3: CASSEGRGNYGYTF. The CDR3 DNA reads as TGTGCCAGCAGTGAAGGTCGGGGAAACTATGGCTACACCTTC.

The chain recombines TRBV10-3 with TRBJ2-7; 9 bases map to TRBD2. The length of the CDR3 is 15 residues. Germline V CDR1 and CDR2: ENHRY, SYGVKD. V was clipped by 0 bases and J by 2 bases; unmatched bases: 2. CDR3 loop: CAISESLAGTYEQYF. The CDR3 nucleotides read TGTGCCATCAGTGAGTCGCTAGCGGGGACCTACGAGCAGTACTTC.

The genes are TRBV29-1 and TRBJ1-1; 7 bases line up with TRBD1. V lost 6 bases, J lost 5 bases, and 12 bases stayed unmatched. This CDR3 is 14 amino acids long. From germline, CDR1 is SQVTM and CDR2 ANQGSEA. CDR3 in amino acids: CSVVSRQGRTEAFF. CDR3 coding DNA: TGCAGCGTGGTTTCTAGACAGGGAAGGACTGAAGCTTTCTTT.

The chain joins TRBV4-3 to TRBJ1-1; 9 nucleotides agree with TRBD1. The CDR3 contains 12 residues. The ends lost 10 bases at V and 11 bases at J; junction bases unmatched: 11. Germline CDR1 reads LGHNA; CDR2 reads YSLEER. CDR3 coding DNA: TGCGCCAAATTAACACAGGGGGCGCGGGCTTTCTTT. Amino acid sequence: CAKLTQGARAFF.

The chain couples TRBV6-2 or TRBV6-3 to TRBJ2-5; D is perhaps TRBD1 (6 bases). V lost 2 bases and J lost 6, with 19 bases in between. This CDR3 has 16 residues. From germline, CDR1 is MNHEY and CDR2 SVGEGT. This CDR3 reads CASSYAGTLQTKTQYF. The DNA for the CDR3 is TGTGCCAGCAGTTACGCCGGGACACTTCAAACGAAGACCCAGTACTTC.

The V call is TRBV6-6, the J call TRBJ1-1; D is uncertain. The ends were cut back, 6 bases at V and 1 base at J, with 12 bases in the middle. The CDR3 is 14 amino acids. Germline values: CDR1 MNHNY, CDR2 SVGAGI (reference sequence). For the CDR3, the DNA is TGTGCCAGCAGCCCACCCACTCCGAACACTGAAGCTTTCTTT. Translation: CASSPPTPNTEAFF.